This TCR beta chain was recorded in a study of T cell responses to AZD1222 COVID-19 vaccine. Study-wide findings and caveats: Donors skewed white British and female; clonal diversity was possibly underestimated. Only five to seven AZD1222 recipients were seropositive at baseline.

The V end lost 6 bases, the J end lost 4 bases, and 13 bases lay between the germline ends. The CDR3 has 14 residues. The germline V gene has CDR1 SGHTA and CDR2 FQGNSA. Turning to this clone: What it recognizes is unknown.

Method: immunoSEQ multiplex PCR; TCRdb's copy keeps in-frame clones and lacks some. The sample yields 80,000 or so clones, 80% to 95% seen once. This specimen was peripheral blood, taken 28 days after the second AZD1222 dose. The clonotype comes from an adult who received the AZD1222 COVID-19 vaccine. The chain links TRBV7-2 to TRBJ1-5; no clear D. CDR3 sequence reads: CASSMRADNQPQHF. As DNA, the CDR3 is TGTGCCAGCAGTATGAGGGCGGATAATCAGCCCCAGCATTTT.